This TCR beta chain stems from a study of cytomegalovirus exposure and HLA in healthy donors. General study results and limits: Presence/absence analyses assumed roughly uniform sequencing depth across donors, which may not hold.

Worth noting for this clone: The antigen remains undetermined.

Trimming pared 1 base from V and 3 bases from J, leaving 12 bases between. CDR1 and CDR2 (germline): SEHNR, FQNEAQ (reference sequence). The CDR3 is made up of 15 amino acids. 60 Vbeta and 13 Jbeta primers were used in PCR. Sequenced by immunoSEQ multiplex PCR; TCRdb stores in-frame clones only, minus some. The table shows under 200,000 clones, with around 85% occurring only once. The chain has TRBV7-9 and TRBJ1-1; D might be TRBD1 (5 bases). Specimen: PBMCs. This receptor was taken from a man in his late teens or twenties in good health and CMV-seropositive. The CDR3 bases are TGTGCCAGCAGCTTAGAGATGACAGACTACACTGAAGCTTTCTTT. Amino acids: CASSLEMTDYTEAFF.